Listed below are T cell receptor beta chains from one sample, sequenced in a study of T cell repertoires and HLA-DP antigens. Profiled with immunoSEQ multiplex PCR; TCRdb holds only in-frame clones, not every one. The profile shows 1,200 or so clones, roughly 70% of them singletons. The sample comprised CD137- CD4+ T cells from cultured PBMCs. These receptors were obtained from a man in his sixties in good health and CMV-seronegative. The CDR3 runs from the conserved cysteine through the conserved F or W. The order of the fields is clone size, J gene, V gene, D gene, CDR3 protein, CDR3 DNA. A D gene is named only where the DNA matches it firmly. Clone size is stated in some rows and not others, as once, few, many or a class when expanded.

size: NA
J: TRBJ1-1
V: TRBV27
D: NA
CDR3: CASSLSSGLNTEAFF
DNA: TGTGCCAGCAGTTTATCGTCCGGACTGAACACTGAAGCTTTCTTT

size: NA
J: TRBJ2-1
V: TRBV7-7
D: NA
CDR3: CASSLGLPGEWNEQFF
DNA: TGTGCCAGCAGCTTAGGGCTCCCAGGGGAATGGAATGAGCAGTTCTTC

size: NA
J: TRBJ2-3
V: TRBV7-2
D: TRBD1
CDR3: CASSQGGQGTYSKYF
DNA: TGTGCCAGCAGCCAAGGGGGACAGGGGACCTATAGCAAGTATTTT

size: NA
J: TRBJ2-3
V: TRBV20-1
D: NA
CDR3: CSAGARGTQYF
DNA: TGCAGTGCTGGGGCGAGGGGTACGCAGTATTTT

size: once
J: TRBJ2-7
V: TRBV5-4
D: NA
CDR3: CASSLENRHYEQYF
DNA: TGTGCCAGCAGCCTGGAGAATCGCCACTACGAGCAGTACTTC

size: NA
J: TRBJ2-3
V: TRBV4-3
D: NA
CDR3: CASSQGGSKDTQYF
DNA: TGCGCCAGCAGCCAAGGGGGGAGTAAGGATACGCAGTATTTT

size: NA
J: TRBJ2-3
V: TRBV5-1
D: NA
CDR3: CASSLSPGDTTDTQYF
DNA: TGCGCCAGCAGCTTATCCCCAGGGGACACCACAGATACGCAGTATTTT

size: NA
J: TRBJ2-3
V: TRBV7-3
D: TRBD2
CDR3: CASSWGTSGRTDTQYF
DNA: TGTGCCAGCAGCTGGGGGACTAGCGGGCGCACAGATACGCAGTATTTT

size: medium-sized
J: TRBJ1-4
V: TRBV19
D: NA
CDR3: CASRGQGGEKLFF
DNA: TGTGCCAGTAGGGGCCAGGGAGGTGAAAAACTGTTTTTT

size: NA
J: TRBJ2-5
V: TRBV15
D: TRBD2
CDR3: CATSRAPAGASQETQYF
DNA: TGTGCCACCAGCAGAGCACCAGCGGGGGCCTCCCAAGAGACCCAGTACTTC

size: few
J: TRBJ2-1
V: TRBV9
D: NA
CDR3: CASSVDGSYNEQFF
DNA: TGTGCCAGCAGCGTAGATGGTAGTTACAATGAGCAGTTCTTC

size: few
J: TRBJ1-2
V: TRBV19
D: NA
CDR3: CASSSTAKANYGYTF
DNA: TGTGCCAGTAGCTCGACAGCCAAAGCTAACTATGGCTACACCTTC

size: few
J: TRBJ1-2
V: TRBV7-9
D: TRBD1
CDR3: CASSLGRGWNYGYTF
DNA: TGTGCCAGCAGCTTAGGCAGGGGGTGGAACTATGGCTACACCTTC

size: NA
J: TRBJ2-6
V: TRBV7-3
D: NA
CDR3: CASSLDSSGANVLTF
DNA: TGTGCCAGCAGCTTAGACAGCTCTGGGGCCAACGTCCTGACTTTC

size: NA
J: TRBJ2-7
V: TRBV28
D: NA
CDR3: CASSKGGSSYEQYF
DNA: TGTGCCAGCAGTAAGGGGGGTAGCTCCTACGAGCAGTACTTC

size: NA
J: TRBJ2-1
V: TRBV7-2
D: TRBD2
CDR3: CASSSTGTTYNEQFF
DNA: TGTGCCAGCAGCTCCACCGGGACTACATACAATGAGCAGTTCTTC

size: NA
J: TRBJ2-1
V: TRBV7-3
D: NA
CDR3: CASSLLAAFIISYNEQFF
DNA: TGTGCCAGCAGCTTACTCGCGGCTTTCATAATCTCCTACAATGAGCAGTTCTTC

size: NA
J: TRBJ2-2
V: TRBV19
D: NA
CDR3: CASKVERQYTGELFF
DNA: TGTGCCAGTAAAGTCGAGCGACAATACACCGGGGAGCTGTTTTTT

size: NA
J: TRBJ1-6
V: TRBV5-8
D: NA
CDR3: CASSATRTAEGSPLHF
DNA: TGTGCCAGCAGCGCGACCAGGACGGCCGAGGGTTCACCCCTCCACTTT

size: NA
J: TRBJ2-2
V: TRBV19
D: NA
CDR3: CASNVGGDTGELFF
DNA: TGTGCCAGTAATGTCGGGGGTGACACCGGGGAGCTGTTTTTT

size: NA
J: TRBJ2-5
V: TRBV30
D: NA
CDR3: CACSARSQETQYF
DNA: TGTGCCTGTTCGGCCCGGTCCCAAGAGACCCAGTACTTC

size: NA
J: TRBJ2-2
V: TRBV7-2
D: NA
CDR3: CASSLDRRNTGELFF
DNA: TGTGCCAGCAGCTTAGACAGGCGGAACACCGGGGAGCTGTTTTTT

size: NA
J: TRBJ1-6
V: TRBV4-3
D: NA
CDR3: CASSQDLAGASSYNSPLHF
DNA: TGCGCCAGCAGCCAAGATCTGGCGGGGGCAAGCTCCTATAATTCACCCCTCCACTTT

size: few
J: TRBJ1-2
V: TRBV18
D: TRBD1
CDR3: CASSPTGADGYTF
DNA: TGTGCCAGCTCACCTACAGGGGCCGATGGCTACACCTTC

size: NA
J: TRBJ2-3
V: TRBV9
D: NA
CDR3: CASSVGSESTDTQYF
DNA: TGTGCCAGCAGCGTAGGTAGCGAGAGCACAGATACGCAGTATTTT

size: NA
J: TRBJ1-6
V: TRBV11-3
D: NA
CDR3: CASSLAGGTDSPLHF
DNA: TGTGCCAGCAGCTTAGCTGGGGGGACCGATTCACCCCTCCACTTT

size: NA
J: TRBJ1-5
V: TRBV10-3
D: NA
CDR3: CATSGGDSNQPQHF
DNA: TGTGCCACCAGTGGGGGGGATAGCAATCAGCCCCAGCATTTT

size: once
J: TRBJ2-7
V: TRBV18
D: NA
CDR3: CASSLGSTGSNEQYF
DNA: TGTGCCAGCTCACTAGGCTCTACAGGGTCCAACGAGCAGTACTTC

size: NA
J: TRBJ2-1
V: TRBV15
D: NA
CDR3: CATNFQKPHNEQFF
DNA: TGTGCCACCAATTTCCAGAAACCTCACAATGAGCAGTTCTTC

size: NA
J: TRBJ2-5
V: TRBV7-7
D: TRBD2
CDR3: CASSLHLSGGARETQYF
DNA: TGTGCCAGCAGCTTACATCTTAGCGGGGGGGCCCGGGAGACCCAGTACTTC

size: NA
J: TRBJ1-2
V: TRBV7-9
D: NA
CDR3: CASAQWGSTNDGYTF
DNA: TGTGCCAGCGCTCAATGGGGCAGCACCAACGATGGCTACACCTTC

size: NA
J: TRBJ2-2
V: TRBV5-1
D: TRBD1
CDR3: CASSLVDRGNTGELFF
DNA: TGCGCCAGCAGCTTGGTAGACAGGGGAAACACCGGGGAGCTGTTTTTT

size: few
J: TRBJ2-7
V: TRBV28
D: NA
CDR3: CASTDTLAPYEQYF
DNA: TGTGCCAGCACCGATACGCTAGCCCCCTACGAGCAGTACTTC

size: NA
J: TRBJ2-6
V: TRBV5-1
D: NA
CDR3: CASSVGLISGANVLTF
DNA: TGCGCCAGCAGCGTCGGACTGATCTCTGGGGCCAACGTCCTGACTTTC

size: NA
J: TRBJ2-2
V: TRBV7-2
D: TRBD2
CDR3: CASSPQPSGGPGELFF
DNA: TGTGCCAGCAGCCCACAACCTAGCGGGGGCCCCGGGGAGCTGTTTTTT

size: NA
J: TRBJ1-4
V: TRBV19
D: NA
CDR3: CASSILPRGEKLFF
DNA: TGTGCCAGTAGTATTTTGCCCCGCGGTGAAAAACTGTTTTTT

size: once
J: TRBJ2-7
V: TRBV9
D: NA
CDR3: CASSVGSYEQYF
DNA: TGTGCCAGCAGCGTAGGCAGCTACGAGCAGTACTTC

size: NA
J: TRBJ2-6
V: TRBV7-2
D: NA
CDR3: CASSLQASGANVLTF
DNA: TGTGCCAGCAGCCTCCAGGCCTCTGGGGCCAACGTCCTGACTTTC

size: NA
J: TRBJ1-2
V: TRBV5-1
D: TRBD1
CDR3: CASSLEGQGSSGGYTF
DNA: TGCGCCAGCAGCTTGGAGGGACAGGGAAGTTCGGGGGGCTACACCTTC

size: NA
J: TRBJ1-5
V: TRBV7-2
D: NA
CDR3: CASSLKSREQPQHF
DNA: TGTGCCAGCAGTTTAAAGTCCCGGGAACAGCCCCAGCATTTT

size: NA
J: TRBJ2-7
V: TRBV6-8
D: NA
CDR3: CASRRRVGHEQYF
DNA: TGTGCCAGCAGGCGAAGGGTCGGCCACGAGCAGTACTTC

size: NA
J: TRBJ2-1
V: TRBV15
D: NA
CDR3: CATSREGGTQFF
DNA: TGTGCCACCAGCAGAGAGGGGGGTACGCAGTTCTTC

size: NA
J: TRBJ2-2
V: TRBV5-6
D: NA
CDR3: CASSLGGLAGTGELFF
DNA: TGTGCCAGCAGCTTGGGGGGCCTAGCAGGCACCGGGGAGCTGTTTTTT

size: NA
J: TRBJ2-3
V: TRBV10-2
D: TRBD1
CDR3: CASRRTGTGPTDTQYF
DNA: TGCGCCAGCAGGAGAACCGGGACAGGCCCCACAGATACGCAGTATTTT

size: NA
J: TRBJ2-1
V: TRBV5-1
D: NA
CDR3: CASSLSAGSNEQFF
DNA: TGCGCCAGCAGCTTATCTGCGGGAAGCAATGAGCAGTTCTTC

size: NA
J: TRBJ1-4
V: TRBV11-2
D: TRBD1
CDR3: CASSTSGQWGKLFF
DNA: TGTGCCAGCAGCACCTCGGGACAGTGGGGAAAACTGTTTTTT

size: NA
J: TRBJ2-6
V: TRBV10-1
D: NA
CDR3: CAIAQSRANVLTF
DNA: TGCGCCATCGCACAAAGTCGGGCCAACGTCCTGACTTTC

size: NA
J: TRBJ1-1
V: TRBV30
D: NA
CDR3: CAWDRDTEAFF
DNA: TGTGCCTGGGACAGAGACACTGAAGCTTTCTTT

size: once
J: TRBJ1-2
V: TRBV9
D: NA
CDR3: CASSASGLNYGYTF
DNA: TGTGCCAGCAGCGCTTCCGGACTTAACTATGGCTACACCTTC

size: NA
J: TRBJ2-1
V: TRBV2
D: TRBD1
CDR3: CASKGQGSYNEQFF
DNA: TGTGCCAGCAAGGGACAGGGGTCCTACAATGAGCAGTTCTTC